Reported below is one T cell receptor (beta chain). Antigen unknown. The data derive from a study of prognosis after radiotherapy for stage I lung cancer. The study, taken as a whole, reports: Gene usage of TRBV and TRBJ reportedly differed between patients with and without metastases.

The study amplified the TCR beta CDR3 region from genomic DNA. This amplification was carried out by two rounds of multiplex PCR. The authors ran first-round PCR with primers specific to each TRBV and TRBJ gene. TCRdb processed the multiplex PCR reads anew with MiXCR; each CDR3 protein has one entry. The table includes 20,000 to 25,000 distinct CDR3 sequences, about 37% detected once. The CDR3 length is 16 residues. The trim removed 6 bases at V and 1 base at J, leaving 4 bases unmatched. Germline values: CDR1 SGHRS, CDR2 YFSETQ. The origin of this receptor is a donor over 45 with non-small cell lung cancer. Sequencing was performed on PBMCs, taken before or after stereotactic body radiation therapy (not recorded which). V usage is TRBV5-1 and J usage is TRBJ2-2; 12 bases agree with TRBD2. The CDR3, as DNA: TGCGCCAGCAACTCGGGACTAGCGGGGAACACCGGGGAGCTGTTTTTT. Translating gives CASNSGLAGNTGELFF.